This T cell receptor beta chain is drawn from a study of molecular identifiers for immune sequencing clone quantification. The sample holds many counts of this clonotype. Its antigen is unknown. TCRdb recomputed calls from the PCR reads with MiXCR, one row per CDR3 protein. Of tens of thousands of distinct CDR3 sequences in the sample, 15% to 20% were seen once. Study-wide results and limits: The sizes of highly expanded clones could be underestimated when identical TCR molecules share a barcode.

The V gene lost 0 bases and the J gene lost 5 bases, with 7 bases spanning the gap. The CDR3 has 13 residues. Looked up from germline, CDR1 is SGHRS and CDR2 is YFSETQ. This rearrangement joins TRBV5-1 to TRBJ2-3; no reliable D call. The sequence was collected from a human donor in good health. Some libraries in this study had Jurkat cell RNA spiked in. The sequencing sample was made of naive CD8+ T cells from blood, with Jurkat cell RNA spiked in. The subset was: FACS-sorted CD8+CD4-CCR7+CD45RA+ naive T cells. This chain's CDR3 is CASSLDNRDTQYF. The CDR3 bases are TGCGCCAGCAGCTTGGATAACCGAGATACGCAGTATTTT. The variable domain in full, completed from reference TRBV5-1 and TRBJ2-3, reads KAGVTQTPRYLIKTRGQQVTLSCSPISGHRSVSWYQQTPGQGLQFLFEYFSETQRNKGNFPGRFSGRQFSNSRSEMNVSTLELGDSALYLCASSLDNRDTQYFGPGTRLTVL.